This T cell receptor beta chain originates from a study of shared clonotypes between healthy human individuals. Regarding the study as a whole: Among non-shared clonotypes, generation probabilities were lower than among those shared by all four donors. The rarefaction results pointed to incomplete sorted-subset sequencing despite large depth. Read depth was anticipated to influence clonotype sharing among donors.

Note on this clone: No antigen is known for it.

In the sorted-subset replicate PCRs, about 190 ng DNA, 25,000 to 30,000 T cell genomes, was used. The table came from immunoSEQ multiplex PCR; TCRdb's copy has only in-frame clones and leaves some out. Here the sample spans fewer than 1.8 million clones, just under 99% being singletons. The origin of this receptor is a man between 25 and 39 years old in good health. Sample: naive CD4+ T cells sorted from blood. Described subset: CD45RA+ positively selected.

The CDR3 DNA reads as TGTGCCAGCAGTTACTCGGCCCACGACAATGAGCAGTTCTTC. Its protein is CASSYSAHDNEQFF. The chain uses TRBV6-5 and TRBJ2-1; no definite D call. Germline V gene sequence: CDR1 MNHEY, CDR2 SVGAGI. With 0 bases removed from V and 5 bases from J, the gap between germline ends came to 8 bases. The CDR3 is 14 amino acids.